This record looks at one TCR beta chain sequence and its context. The source of the sample is a study of blood T cells in healthy people across ages. For the second PCR, which ran for 7 to 11 cycles, a sample-barcoded 5' primer and a J-beta primer mix were used. Using its own MiXCR run on the 5' RACE reads, TCRdb lists one record per CDR3 protein. The sample records over a million distinct CDR3 sequences, 40% to 50% being singletons. Input material: blood. This TCR came from a woman in her sixties or seventies in good health.

The CDR3 loop reads CASSFGTSGRAYQETQYF. Written as DNA, the CDR3 is TGTGCCAGCAGCTTCGGGACTAGCGGGAGGGCCTACCAAGAGACCCAGTACTTC. The chain is built from TRBV7-8 and TRBJ2-5; 16 bases align to TRBD2. The V segment lost 3 bases and the J segment 0 bases; nucleotides outside the gene matches: 4. This CDR3 region has 18 residues. Germline V CDR1 and CDR2: SGHVS, FQNEAQ.